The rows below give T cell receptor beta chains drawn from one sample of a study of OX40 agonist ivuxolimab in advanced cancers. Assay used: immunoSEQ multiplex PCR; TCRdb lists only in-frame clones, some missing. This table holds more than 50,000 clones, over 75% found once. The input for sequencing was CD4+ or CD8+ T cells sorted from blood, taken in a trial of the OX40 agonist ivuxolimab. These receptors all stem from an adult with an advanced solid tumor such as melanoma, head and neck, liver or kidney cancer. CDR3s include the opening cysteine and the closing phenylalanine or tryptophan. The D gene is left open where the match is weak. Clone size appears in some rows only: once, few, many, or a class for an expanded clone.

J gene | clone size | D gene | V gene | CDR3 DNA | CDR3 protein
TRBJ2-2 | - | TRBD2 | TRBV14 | TGTGCCAGCAGCCGCGGAGTTAGCGGGAGCTTTACCGGGGAGCTGTTTTTT | CASSRGVSGSFTGELFF
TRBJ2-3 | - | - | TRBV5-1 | TGCGCCAGCAGCTTGGACCCCCTGACAGATACGCAGTATTTT | CASSLDPLTDTQYF
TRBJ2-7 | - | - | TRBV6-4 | TGTGCCAGCAATGGCGGCCACGAGCAGTACTTC | CASNGGHEQYF
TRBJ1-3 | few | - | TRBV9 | TGTGCCAGCAGCTACAGGGGAAACACCATATATTTT | CASSYRGNTIYF
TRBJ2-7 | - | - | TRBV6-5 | TGTGCCAGCAGTCAAGACGGGACCTACGAGCAGTACTTC | CASSQDGTYEQYF
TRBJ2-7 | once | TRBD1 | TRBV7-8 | TGTGCCAGCAGCCCGGGACAGCCCTACGAGCAGTACTTC | CASSPGQPYEQYF
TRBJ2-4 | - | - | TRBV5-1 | TGCGCCAGCAGCTTGGTTGGCCTAGGGGGGAAAAACATTCAGTACTTC | CASSLVGLGGKNIQYF
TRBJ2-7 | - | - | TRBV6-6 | TGTGCCAGCAGTGCAGGGGGGCACGAGCAGTACTTC | CASSAGGHEQYF
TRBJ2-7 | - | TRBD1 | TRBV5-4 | TGTGCCAGCAGCATCCCACAGGGGGCTGGTTACGAGCAGTACTTC | CASSIPQGAGYEQYF
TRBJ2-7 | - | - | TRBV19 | TGTGCCAGTAGTATTGGTGAAGCCAGGGTAGCTTCTAGGGAGCAGTACTTC | CASSIGEARVASREQYF
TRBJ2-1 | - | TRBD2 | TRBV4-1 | TGCGCCAGCAGCCCGCCCGCTCCAGGGAGGGTGTTCTACAATGAGCAGTTCTTC | CASSPPAPGRVFYNEQFF
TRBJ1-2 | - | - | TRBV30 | TGTGCCTGGAGTCCAACCGGGACATCAACGAAGGGCTACACCTTC | CAWSPTGTSTKGYTF
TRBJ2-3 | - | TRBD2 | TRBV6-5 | TGTGCCAGCAGTTCAGGGGGACTAGCTTCAGATACGCAGTATTTT | CASSSGGLASDTQYF
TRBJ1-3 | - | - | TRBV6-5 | TGTGCCAGCAGAAGGGACTCACCCTCTGGAAACACCATATATTTT | CASRRDSPSGNTIYF
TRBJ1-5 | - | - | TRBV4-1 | TGCGCCAGCAGCCAACAGGGGAGCAATCAGCCCCAGCATTTT | CASSQQGSNQPQHF
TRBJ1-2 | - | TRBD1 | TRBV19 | TGTGCCAGTAGTATAAGACAGGGGATCGTTGGCTACACCTTC | CASSIRQGIVGYTF
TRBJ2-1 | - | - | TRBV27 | TGTGCCAGCAGTTTGGACAGATACAATGAGCAGTTCTTC | CASSLDRYNEQFF
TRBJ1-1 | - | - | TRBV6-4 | TGTGCCAGCAGCGACAGAGAGAACACTGAAGCTTTCTTT | CASSDRENTEAFF
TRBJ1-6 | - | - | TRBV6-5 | TGTGCCAGCAGTTACTCAAGCATTGGGGCAGATTCACCCCTCCACTTT | CASSYSSIGADSPLHF
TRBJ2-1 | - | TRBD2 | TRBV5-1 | TGCGCCAGCAGCCCTACTAGCGGGGGAGGAAATGAGCAGTTCTTC | CASSPTSGGGNEQFF
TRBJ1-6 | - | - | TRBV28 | TGTGCCAGCAGGGTCATAGTGGGGAGCTCCTATAATTCACCCCTCCACTTT | CASRVIVGSSYNSPLHF
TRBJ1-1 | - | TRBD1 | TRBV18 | TGTGCCAGCTCACCACTTCGACAGGGCGGAGGGAACACTGAAGCTTTCTTT | CASSPLRQGGGNTEAFF
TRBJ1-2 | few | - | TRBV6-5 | TGTGCCAGCAGTTACTCAAGGGGGTATGGCTACACCTTC | CASSYSRGYGYTF